This T cell receptor (beta chain) is drawn from a study of T-cell memory formation after mild COVID-19 (dated by TCRdb to the early 2020s). Regarding the complete study: TCR sequence clusters from the two donors were largely donor specific. T-cell clones expanding and contracting after mild COVID-19 in a couple of donors were tracked by longitudinal TCRalpha and TCRbeta repertoire sequencing. Two young, previously healthy adult volunteers, one female and one male, were included in the cohort.

What the authors observed across the whole study: Only two mild cases were covered in the study, and larger cohorts including severe cases with pre-infection samples were considered necessary. The second-wave clones that peaked on day 37 were not confirmed to be SARS-CoV-2 specific. Some responding clones were found in pre-infection memory, which suggests that pre-existing cross-reactive memory T cells took part in the SARS-CoV-2 response. Contracting CD4+ clones appeared mostly in the CM and EM memory subsets, whereas CD8+ clones were enriched in EMRA. Balanced CD4/CD8 phenotypes were observed for clones contracting from day 15 to 85, whereas a bias towards CD4+ was observed for a second wave of clones expanding from day 15 to 37.

Ficoll-Paque density gradient centrifugation was the method used to isolate PBMCs. This clonotype occurred a few times. What antigen it recognizes has not been identified. No qualities accompany the bases; no much larger clone lies one base away. There are 16 amino acids in the CDR3, from cysteine to phenylalanine inclusive. Here the CDR3 DNA is all that survives: 48 bases in frame from base 1. Unmatched junction bases come to 3, with V trimmed by 1 base and J by 4 bases. The CDR1 and CDR2 encoded by the germline V gene are MGHDK and SYGVNS. The sequencer was an Illumina NovaSeq 6000. TCRalpha and TCRbeta cDNA libraries were built by 5'RACE with constant-segment primers, adding sample barcodes and unique molecular identifiers. Trizol reagent was used to extract RNA from every sample. Libraries were amplified in two PCR steps, with a second sample barcode and Illumina TruSeq adapters added in the second step. The libraries were sequenced on an Illumina NovaSeq using 2 x 150 bp paired-end reads. The published analysis was carried out like this. With migec v1.2.7, reads were demultiplexed and then collapsed into UMI-guided consensus sequences. Using mixcr v2.1.11, UMI consensuses were aligned to TRA and TRB V and J templates and then assembled into clonotypes. Expanded or contracted clonotypes were those called significant by both edgeR and NoisET, with noise models trained on biological replicates. For edgeR calls, the thresholds were a false discovery rate-adjusted p below 0.01 and a log2 fold-change of 1. PCA with hierarchical clustering of max-normalized trajectories of the 1000 most abundant clonotypes was used as exploratory dynamics analysis. The CD4 or CD8 phenotype of responding clones was assigned using the separately sequenced CD4+ and CD8+ repertoires. TCRdb ran its own pipeline on the public reads, namely fastp trimming at Q25 and MiXCR clone calling, and kept in-frame beta chains. Under each unique CDR3 protein, matching rows form one entry showing the most common genes and DNA. The V and J calls were not made by the authors but by TCRdb's processing. The sample table records about 180,000 distinct CDR3 sequences; around 16% of these occur just once. Roughly 2.1% of the sample is held by the ten biggest clonotypes.

The specimen was PBMCs or a T cell subset sorted from them (not recorded which). The chain is assembled from TRBV25-1 and TRBJ2-3; 12 central nucleotides agree with TRBD2. This sequence was found in an adult woman who had mild COVID-19 (a few samples of this study predate the infection). The sample titles of this study are shuffled in the database, so cell type and time point are left out; the donor was told from shared clones. The DNA sequence reads TGTGCCAGCAGTGAATGGACTAGCGGGAACTCAGATACGCAGTATTTT. Its product reads: CASSEWTSGNSDTQYF.